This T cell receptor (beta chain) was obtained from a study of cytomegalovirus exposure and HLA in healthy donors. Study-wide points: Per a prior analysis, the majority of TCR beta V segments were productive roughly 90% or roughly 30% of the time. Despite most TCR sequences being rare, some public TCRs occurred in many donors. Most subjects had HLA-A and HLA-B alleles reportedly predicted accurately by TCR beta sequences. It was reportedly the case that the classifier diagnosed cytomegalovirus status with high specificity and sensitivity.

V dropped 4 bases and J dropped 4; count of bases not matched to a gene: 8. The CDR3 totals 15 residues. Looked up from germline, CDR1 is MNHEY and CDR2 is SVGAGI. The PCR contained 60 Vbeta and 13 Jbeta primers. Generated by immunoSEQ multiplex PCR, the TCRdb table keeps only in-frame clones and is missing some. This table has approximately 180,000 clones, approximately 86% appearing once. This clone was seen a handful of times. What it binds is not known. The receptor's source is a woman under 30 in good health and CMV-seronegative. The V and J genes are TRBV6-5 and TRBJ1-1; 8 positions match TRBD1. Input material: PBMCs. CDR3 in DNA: TGTGCCAGCAGTTTCGGACAGGGCGGGAGCACTGAAGCTTTCTTT. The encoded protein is CASSFGQGGSTEAFF.